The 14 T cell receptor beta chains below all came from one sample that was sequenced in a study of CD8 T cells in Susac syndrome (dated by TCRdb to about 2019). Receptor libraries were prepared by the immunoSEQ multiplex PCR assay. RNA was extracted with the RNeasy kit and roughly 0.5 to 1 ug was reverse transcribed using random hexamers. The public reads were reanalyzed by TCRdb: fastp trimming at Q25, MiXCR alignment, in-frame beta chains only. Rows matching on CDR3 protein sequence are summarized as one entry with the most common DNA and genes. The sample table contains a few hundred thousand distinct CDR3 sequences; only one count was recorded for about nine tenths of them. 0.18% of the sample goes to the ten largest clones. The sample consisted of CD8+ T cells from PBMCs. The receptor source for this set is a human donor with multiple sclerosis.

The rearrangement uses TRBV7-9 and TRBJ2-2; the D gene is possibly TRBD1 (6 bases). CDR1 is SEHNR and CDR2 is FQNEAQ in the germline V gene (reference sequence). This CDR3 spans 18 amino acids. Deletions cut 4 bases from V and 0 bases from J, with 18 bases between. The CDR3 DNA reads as TGTGCCAGCAGCTGGGGGACCGGGACAAGCACGAACACCGGGGAGCTGTTTTTT. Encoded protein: CASSWGTGTSTNTGELFF.

The CDR3 loop reads CASSPLAGSYEQYF. The CDR3 bases are TGTGCCAGCAGTCCCCTCGCCGGCTCCTACGAGCAGTACTTC. V and J are TRBV12-3 or TRBV12-4 and TRBJ2-7, with D hard to call. The CDR3 has 14 residues. Trimming cost V 5 bases and J 0 bases, with 11 bases left between them.

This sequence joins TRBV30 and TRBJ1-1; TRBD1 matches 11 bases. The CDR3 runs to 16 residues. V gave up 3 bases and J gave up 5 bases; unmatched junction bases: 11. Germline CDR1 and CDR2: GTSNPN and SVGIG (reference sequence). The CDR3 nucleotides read TGTGCCTGGAGCGCTGGGACAGGGGGATATTATACTGAAGCTTTCTTT. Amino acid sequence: CAWSAGTGGYYTEAFF.

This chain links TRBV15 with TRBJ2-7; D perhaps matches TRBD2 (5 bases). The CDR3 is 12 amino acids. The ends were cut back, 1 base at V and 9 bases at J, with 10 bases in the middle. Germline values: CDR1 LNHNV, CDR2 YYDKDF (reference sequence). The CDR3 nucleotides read TGTGCCACCAGCAGAGGACCGGCGGGGCAGTACTTC. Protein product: CATSRGPAGQYF.

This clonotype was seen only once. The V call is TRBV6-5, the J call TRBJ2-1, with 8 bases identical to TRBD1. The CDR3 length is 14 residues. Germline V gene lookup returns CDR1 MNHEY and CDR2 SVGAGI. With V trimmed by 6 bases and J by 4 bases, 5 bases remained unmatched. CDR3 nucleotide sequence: TGTGCCAGCAGCCAGACAGGGGAATACAATGAGCAGTTCTTC. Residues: CASSQTGEYNEQFF.

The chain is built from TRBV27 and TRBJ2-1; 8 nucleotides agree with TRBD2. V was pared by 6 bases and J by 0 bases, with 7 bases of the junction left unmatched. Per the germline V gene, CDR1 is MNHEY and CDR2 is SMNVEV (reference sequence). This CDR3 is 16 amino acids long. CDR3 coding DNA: TGTGCCAGCAGACCCGGGACTAGGAGCTCCTACAATGAGCAGTTCTTC. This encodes CASRPGTRSSYNEQFF.

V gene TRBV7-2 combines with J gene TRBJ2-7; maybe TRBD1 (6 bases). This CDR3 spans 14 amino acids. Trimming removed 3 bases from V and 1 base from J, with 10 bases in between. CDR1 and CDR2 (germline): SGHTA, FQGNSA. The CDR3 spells CASSFAQGSYEQYF. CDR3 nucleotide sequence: TGTGCCAGCAGCTTCGCCCAGGGGTCCTACGAGCAGTACTTC.

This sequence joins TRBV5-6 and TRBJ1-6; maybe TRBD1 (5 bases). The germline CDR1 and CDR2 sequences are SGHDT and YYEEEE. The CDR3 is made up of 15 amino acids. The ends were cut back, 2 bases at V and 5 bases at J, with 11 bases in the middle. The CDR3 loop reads CASSFGWGHNSPLHF. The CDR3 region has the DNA TGTGCCAGCAGCTTTGGCTGGGGCCATAATTCACCCCTCCACTTT.

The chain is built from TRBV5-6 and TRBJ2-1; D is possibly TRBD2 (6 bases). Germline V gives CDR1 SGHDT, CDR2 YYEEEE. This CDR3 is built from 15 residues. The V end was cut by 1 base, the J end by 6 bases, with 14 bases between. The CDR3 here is CASSLWRGVGNEQFF. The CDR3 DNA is TGTGCCAGCAGCTTGTGGAGGGGAGTGGGCAATGAGCAGTTCTTC.

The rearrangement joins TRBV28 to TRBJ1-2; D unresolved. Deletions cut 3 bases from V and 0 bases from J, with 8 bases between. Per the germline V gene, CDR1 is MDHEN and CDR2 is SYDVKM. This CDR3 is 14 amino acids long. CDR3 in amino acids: CASSFSTANYGYTF. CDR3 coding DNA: TGTGCCAGCAGTTTCTCTACCGCTAACTATGGCTACACCTTC.

CDR3 nucleotide sequence: TGTGCCAGCATCGGGCAGGGTTATAACACCGGGGAGCTGTTTTTT. Translation gives CASIGQGYNTGELFF. The chain uses TRBV27 and TRBJ2-2; maybe TRBD1 (5 bases). Between the trimmed V and J ends, which lost 7 bases and 2 bases, there was a span of 14 bases. The CDR3 consists of 15 residues. Germline V gene sequence: CDR1 MNHEY, CDR2 SMNVEV (reference sequence).

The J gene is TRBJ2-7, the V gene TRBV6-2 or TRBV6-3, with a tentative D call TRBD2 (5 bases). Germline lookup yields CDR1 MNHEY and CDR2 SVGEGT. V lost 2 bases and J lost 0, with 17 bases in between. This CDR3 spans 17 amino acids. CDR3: CASSYPNWEHDSYEQYF. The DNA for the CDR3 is TGTGCCAGCAGTTACCCGAATTGGGAGCACGACTCCTACGAGCAGTACTTC.

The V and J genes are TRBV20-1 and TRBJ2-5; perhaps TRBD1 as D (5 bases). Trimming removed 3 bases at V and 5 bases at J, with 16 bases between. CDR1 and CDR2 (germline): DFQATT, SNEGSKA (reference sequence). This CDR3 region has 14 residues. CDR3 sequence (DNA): TGCAGTGCTAGGGGAAACAGGCAAAGTGAGACCCAGTACTTC. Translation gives CSARGNRQSETQYF.

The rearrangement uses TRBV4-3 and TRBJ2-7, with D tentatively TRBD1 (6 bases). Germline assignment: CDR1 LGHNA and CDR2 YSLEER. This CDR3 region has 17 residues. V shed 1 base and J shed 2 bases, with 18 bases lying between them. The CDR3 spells CASSQGKAGARTYEQYF. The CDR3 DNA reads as TGCGCCAGCAGCCAAGGGAAGGCAGGGGCACGAACCTACGAGCAGTACTTC.